The present T cell receptor beta chain was sequenced within a study of T cells in Graves' hyperthyroidism and ophthalmopathy. With 3 bases removed from V and 1 base from J, the gap between germline ends came to 17 bases. The CDR3 contains 17 residues. From germline, CDR1 is LNHDA and CDR2 SQIVND (reference sequence). Researchers barred patients who had uncontrolled infection, other autoimmune disease, pregnancy or lactation. The sample holds many counts of this clonotype. The antigen is undetermined. Study findings and constraints: Blood held most thyroid clonotypes expanded above 0.001 frequency. In validation, the model predicted ophthalmopathy. These predictions came a median roughly 6.5 months before onset.

RNA transcripts yielded amplified TCR beta CDR3 regions. The HTBI primer set served for first-round RT-PCR of the TCR CDR3. TCRdb fed the multiplex PCR reads into MiXCR, producing one record per CDR3 protein. The sample shows 93,000 or so distinct CDR3 sequences, roughly 50% of them seen only once. Sequenced input: blood. This TCR was recovered from a man aged 35 to 55 with Graves' hyperthyroidism. The V gene is TRBV19, the J gene TRBJ2-3, with D tentatively TRBD2 (6 bases). The CDR3 DNA reads TGTGCCAGTAGTATCAAAGTGGGGTCTAGCGGCACAGATACGCAGTATTTT. Its translation is CASSIKVGSSGTDTQYF.